This T cell receptor beta chain derives from a study of T cell repertoires in cytomegalovirus infection. Overall study: As its CMV epitopes, the study selected recently identified HLA-C-restricted and well-studied HLA-B-restricted targets. Public TCR beta signatures indicated both CMV infection and matching HLA type. Whole-study findings and limits: Clonotype analysis showed dominance of the ex vivo response by HLA-C-restricted CMV-specific TCR beta clonotypes.

CDR1 and CDR2 from the germline V gene are MNHNS and SASEGT. There are 14 residues in the CDR3. V was cut by 10 bases and J by 2 bases, with 17 bases left in between. Points on this clonotype: Its antigen is not identified.

From the reads, TCRdb called clonotypes with MiXCR, one entry per CDR3 protein. The sample carries hundreds of thousands of distinct CDR3 sequences, roughly 46% recorded once. The sequencing here drew on cultured PBMCs, taken from culture after CMV antigen stimulation. The chain employs TRBV6-1 and TRBJ2-5; the D gene could be TRBD1 or TRBD2 (5 bases each). This TCR came from a human donor in good health (CMV status not recorded). Some clones in this sample may be carry-over from other donors' samples. The CDR3, as DNA: TGTGCCACCTTGAAACCCGGGGCACAAGAGACCCAGTACTTC. Translating gives CATLKPGAQETQYF.